Listed below are T cell receptor beta chains from one sample, sequenced in a study of Ad26.COV2.S vaccination and SARS-CoV-2 variants. Only in-frame clones appear in the TCRdb table, and some are missing; sequencing was by immunoSEQ multiplex PCR. The data show 300,000 to 400,000 clones, 87% seen once. Sequencing used peripheral blood, obtained in a trial of Ad26.COV2.S vaccine versus placebo. Source of these receptors: a person between 18 and 65 years old who received the Ad26.COV2.S COVID-19 vaccine or a placebo. CDR3s include the opening cysteine and the closing phenylalanine or tryptophan. D genes are given only for firm matches. Clone size appears in some rows only: once, few, many, or a class for an expanded clone.

clone_size d_call j_call v_call cdr3_aa cdr3_nt
few NA TRBJ2-7 TRBV10-3 CAIGAGAGEQYF TGTGCCATAGGGGCCGGGGCTGGTGAGCAGTACTTC
NA NA TRBJ2-7 TRBV4-2 CASSPQEIGSPYEQYF TGTGCCAGCAGCCCACAAGAGATAGGCAGTCCCTACGAGCAGTACTTC
NA NA TRBJ2-7 TRBV19 CASRIRDSSYEQYF TGTGCCAGTAGAATTAGGGACTCCTCCTACGAGCAGTACTTC
NA TRBD1 TRBJ2-7 TRBV27 CASSPWTGYEQYF TGTGCCAGCAGTCCATGGACAGGCTACGAGCAGTACTTC
few NA TRBJ2-7 TRBV4-1 CASSQDSGALYEQYF TGCGCCAGCAGCCAAGATTCCGGGGCCCTCTACGAGCAGTACTTC
NA NA TRBJ1-1 TRBV25-1 CASSGGGEVNTEAFF TGTGCCAGCAGTGGGGGAGGGGAAGTGAACACTGAAGCTTTCTTT
NA NA TRBJ1-1 TRBV6-5 CASSYSGRRNTEAFF TGTGCCAGCAGTTACTCGGGCAGACGTAACACTGAAGCTTTCTTT
NA TRBD1 TRBJ2-1 TRBV5-1 CASSPGDRGNNEQFF TGCGCCAGCAGCCCCGGGGACAGGGGTAACAATGAGCAGTTCTTC
NA NA TRBJ1-6 TRBV18 CASSPPPGERSPLHF TGTGCCAGCTCACCACCCCCGGGAGAGCGATCACCCCTCCACTTT
once NA TRBJ1-2 TRBV11-2 CASSLLGLNYGYTF TGTGCCAGCAGCTTGCTAGGTCTTAACTATGGCTACACCTTC
NA NA TRBJ1-2 TRBV4-3 CASSTLGQNYGYTF TGCGCCAGCAGCACTCTCGGGCAGAACTATGGCTACACCTTC
once NA TRBJ2-5 TRBV11-3 CASSPGGQPETQYF TGTGCCAGCAGCCCCGGCGGGCAACCAGAGACCCAGTACTTC
once TRBD2 TRBJ2-3 TRBV27 CASSLSRTSVSTDTQYF TGTGCCAGCAGTTTATCTAGGACTAGCGTGAGCACAGATACGCAGTATTTT
NA NA TRBJ1-3 TRBV7-2 CASSLDEGYSGNTIYF TGTGCCAGCAGCTTAGATGAGGGGTACTCTGGAAACACCATATATTTT
NA NA TRBJ1-4 TRBV6-2/TRBV6-3 CASSYVKEKLFF TGTGCCAGCAGTTACGTAAAGGAAAAACTGTTTTTT
NA TRBD1 TRBJ2-7 TRBV6-5 CASSYSKYRGYEQYF TGTGCCAGCAGTTACTCGAAGTACAGGGGTTACGAGCAGTACTTC
NA NA TRBJ1-4 TRBV20-1 CSASVGTTNEKLFF TGCAGTGCTAGTGTAGGGACAACTAATGAAAAACTGTTTTTT
NA NA TRBJ2-3 TRBV29-1 CSARVRSGTDTQYF TGCAGCGCTAGAGTTAGATCTGGCACAGATACGCAGTATTTT
few NA TRBJ1-2 TRBV4-2 CASSQDIWQDNYGYTF TGTGCCAGCAGCCAAGATATCTGGCAGGACAACTATGGCTACACCTTC
NA TRBD1 TRBJ1-1 TRBV7-9 CASSRTGARTEAFF TGTGCCAGCAGCCGGACAGGGGCTAGGACTGAAGCTTTCTTT
NA TRBD2 TRBJ2-2 TRBV9 CASSSRLAGGVVPGELFF TGTGCCAGCAGCTCGAGACTAGCGGGGGGCGTCGTACCCGGGGAGCTGTTTTTT
once NA TRBJ1-1 TRBV9 CARILKPSEAFF TGTGCCAGGATCCTGAAACCATCCGAAGCTTTCTTT
NA NA TRBJ2-6 TRBV9 CASSVVGGSGANVLTF TGTGCCAGCAGCGTAGTTGGAGGCTCTGGGGCCAACGTCCTGACTTTC
NA NA TRBJ2-7 TRBV4-3 CASSQDGGPSYEQYF TGCGCCAGCAGCCAGGACGGGGGGCCCTCCTACGAGCAGTACTTC
once NA TRBJ2-5 TRBV7-8 CASSLVPQETQYF TGTGCCAGCAGCTTAGTTCCCCAAGAGACCCAGTACTTC
NA NA TRBJ1-5 TRBV10-3 CAISGQINQPQHF TGTGCCATCAGTGGACAGATCAATCAGCCCCAGCATTTT
NA NA TRBJ1-2 TRBV5-1 CASSLIQAGHHGYTF TGCGCCAGCAGCTTGATCCAGGCAGGGCATCATGGCTACACCTTC
NA TRBD1 TRBJ2-7 TRBV18 CASSPGGTGDLYEQYF TGTGCCAGCTCACCAGGAGGGACAGGGGACCTCTACGAGCAGTACTTC
NA NA TRBJ2-4 TRBV4-3 CASSQYPPGVAVNIQYF TGCGCCAGCAGCCAATATCCCCCGGGGGTGGCAGTAAACATTCAGTACTTC
NA NA TRBJ2-3 TRBV2 CASNRANTQYF TGTGCCAGCAACAGGGCTAATACGCAGTATTTT
NA NA TRBJ1-1 TRBV29-1 CSVPGIANAEAFF TGCAGCGTCCCCGGAATTGCGAACGCTGAAGCTTTCTTT
NA NA TRBJ1-3 TRBV5-1 CASSSGTAGNTIYF TGCGCCAGCAGCTCCGGGACCGCTGGAAACACCATATATTTT
once NA TRBJ2-2 TRBV19 CASSIVAGTLVGELFF TGTGCCAGTAGTATTGTTGCCGGAACCCTGGTAGGGGAGCTGTTTTTT
NA NA TRBJ1-4 TRBV7-2 CASSLEGGDRGKLFF TGTGCCAGCAGCTTAGAGGGCGGGGATAGGGGAAAACTGTTTTTT
NA NA TRBJ1-2 TRBV18 CASSPPVGGQAANYGYTF TGTGCCAGCTCACCACCGGTGGGCGGCCAGGCAGCTAACTATGGCTACACCTTC
NA NA TRBJ1-3 TRBV7-6 CASSLDSYSGNTIYF TGTGCCAGCAGCTTAGACTCCTACTCTGGAAACACCATATATTTT
NA TRBD1 TRBJ2-7 TRBV5-8 CASSWGTGGNEQYF TGTGCCAGCAGCTGGGGGACAGGGGGCAACGAGCAGTACTTC
NA NA TRBJ2-3 TRBV7-2 CASSFGLGGADTQYF TGTGCCAGCAGCTTCGGCCTAGGGGGGGCAGATACGCAGTATTTT
NA NA TRBJ1-2 TRBV4-3 CASSQAASRTGVHGYTF TGCGCCAGCAGCCAAGCGGCGAGCAGGACGGGCGTGCATGGCTACACCTTC
few NA TRBJ2-1 TRBV5-5 CASSFWDLNEQFF TGTGCCAGCAGCTTTTGGGATCTCAATGAGCAGTTCTTC
NA NA TRBJ1-5 TRBV2 CASSDTGYSNQPQHF TGTGCCAGCAGTGACACCGGCTATAGCAATCAGCCCCAGCATTTT
NA TRBD1 TRBJ2-1 TRBV18 CASSQSSGQYNEQFF TGTGCCAGCTCACAATCCTCGGGACAGTACAATGAGCAGTTCTTC
NA NA TRBJ2-7 TRBV3-1/TRBV3-2 CASSQGSGSSYEQYF TGTGCCAGCAGCCAAGGTTCAGGGAGCTCCTACGAGCAGTACTTC
NA TRBD1 TRBJ2-7 TRBV30 CAWSIPGQGASSYEQYF TGTGCCTGGAGTATCCCGGGACAGGGGGCGAGCTCCTACGAGCAGTACTTC
NA NA TRBJ1-2 TRBV29-1 CSVSAGMTNYGYTF TGCAGCGTTTCGGCAGGGATGACTAACTATGGCTACACCTTC
NA NA TRBJ2-3 TRBV6-5 CASSRGTSTQYF TGTGCCAGCAGTCGAGGGACCTCTACGCAGTATTTT
NA TRBD2 TRBJ2-1 TRBV28 CASREGLNNEQFF TGTGCCAGCCGGGAGGGTTTGAACAATGAGCAGTTCTTC
NA TRBD1 TRBJ2-1 TRBV3-1/TRBV3-2 CASSHGTAYNEQFF TGTGCCAGCAGCCACGGGACAGCTTACAATGAGCAGTTCTTC
few TRBD1 TRBJ2-7 TRBV4-1 CASSQGGSDRGRLSTYEQYF TGCGCCAGCAGCCAAGGAGGCTCGGACAGGGGGCGACTGTCCACCTACGAGCAGTACTTC
NA TRBD2 TRBJ2-7 TRBV18 CASSPQPSGGKREQYF TGTGCCAGCTCACCACAACCGAGCGGGGGGAAAAGAGAGCAGTACTTC
once NA TRBJ2-3 TRBV4-3 CASSQDWLLSTDTQYF TGCGCCAGCAGCCAAGATTGGCTCTTAAGCACAGATACGCAGTATTTT
NA NA TRBJ1-5 TRBV5-6 CASSPGGLGQPQHF TGTGCCAGCAGCCCGGGGGGGTTGGGTCAGCCCCAGCATTTT
NA NA TRBJ1-1 TRBV7-9 CASSLAAREVTEAFF TGTGCCAGCAGCTTAGCGGCCAGGGAGGTCACTGAAGCTTTCTTT
NA TRBD2 TRBJ2-5 TRBV10-2 CASSALLAGGETQYF TGCGCCAGCAGTGCTCTTCTAGCGGGGGGAGAGACCCAGTACTTC
NA TRBD1 TRBJ2-3 TRBV2 CASSEGRGQSDTQYF TGTGCCAGCAGTGAGGGCAGGGGGCAATCAGATACGCAGTATTTT